This T cell receptor (beta chain) came from a study of T cells in Graves' hyperthyroidism and ophthalmopathy. The CDR3 totals 15 residues. J lost 5 bases, V lost 6 bases, and 9 bases had no gene match. Germline CDR1 reads MNHNS; CDR2 reads SASEGT. TCR beta CDR3 regions were amplified from RNA. The TCR CDR3 was amplified in a first-round RT-PCR using the HTBI primer set. TCRdb reprocessed the multiplex PCR reads via MiXCR and lists one record per CDR3 protein. The table lists around 420,000 distinct CDR3 sequences, around 15% of them singletons. As regards this clonotype: Its antigen is not known.

Exclusion of patients followed from uncontrolled infection, other autoimmune disease, pregnancy or lactation. Each diagnosis was grounded in clinical symptoms, serum thyroxine and TRAb, thyroid ultrasound, and orbital computed tomography. Notes on the study in general: Most clonotypes that expanded in the thyroid above 0.001 also showed up in blood.

The chain has TRBV6-1 and TRBJ2-1; TRBD2 matches at 8 bases. The sequence was obtained from a woman aged 18-29 years with Graves' hyperthyroidism. Sequencing was done on a sample of blood. In nucleotides, the CDR3 is TGTGCCAGCAGCGAACTAGCGGCGTCCCACAATGAGCAGTTCTTC. Its protein product is CASSELAASHNEQFF.